The 30 T cell receptor beta chains below were found in one sample sequenced in a study of cytomegalovirus exposure and HLA in healthy donors (dated by TCRdb to about 2017). Libraries were constructed by the immunoSEQ multiplex PCR assay. For the multiplex PCR, a mixture combining 60 forward primers for TCR Vbeta segments and 13 reverse primers for TCR Jbeta segments was used. This immuneACCESS table, as held by TCRdb, lists in-frame sequences with V and J called but not all clones. Of the missing ones, under half trace to an unresolved V gene in checked studies; the others have no known cause. The table for this sample lists approximately 110,000 clones; more than 65% of them were counted only once. In total, the top ten clones hold around 8.4% of the sample. Source material: PBMCs. The receptors originated from a man in his forties in good health and CMV-seropositive.

The CDR3: CASSSNPGQGANHEQYF. DNA of the CDR3: TGCGCCAGCAGTTCCAATCCGGGACAGGGGGCGAACCACGAGCAGTACTTC. This chain connects TRBV10-1 to TRBJ2-7, with 12 bases that match TRBD1. With V trimmed by 5 bases and J by 5 bases, 13 bases remained unmatched. This CDR3 region has 17 residues. Germline CDR1 is WNHNN and CDR2 is SYGVQD (reference sequence).

The chain couples TRBV5-8 to TRBJ1-6, with 8 nucleotides matching TRBD1. Germline V lookup: CDR1 SGHTS, CDR2 YDEGEE. V lost 4 bases to trimming and J lost 0 bases; unmatched junction nucleotides: 3. The CDR3 covers 16 residues. The CDR3 spells CASSRTGSSYNSPLHF. The DNA for the CDR3 is TGTGCCAGCAGCCGGACAGGGAGCTCCTATAATTCACCCCTCCACTTT.

The genes are TRBV6-1 and TRBJ2-3; 7 bases are shared with TRBD1. Trimming removed 2 bases from V and 0 bases from J; junction bases left unmatched: 2. Per germline, CDR1 MNHNS and CDR2 SASEGT. CDR3 length: 15 amino acids. CDR3: CASSERGRSTDTQYF. As DNA, the CDR3 is TGTGCCAGCAGTGAAAGGGGGCGCAGCACAGATACGCAGTATTTT.

J is TRBJ2-1 and V is TRBV7-2; 9 bases are shared with TRBD2. The germline gives CDR1 SGHTA, CDR2 FQGNSA. The length of the CDR3 is 16 residues. With 0 bases clipped from V and 5 bases from J, the junction kept 5 bases outside the gene matches. The CDR3 nucleotides read TGTGCCAGCAGCTTAGCGCCGACTAGCGGTAACAATGAGCAGTTCTTC. This translates into CASSLAPTSGNNEQFF. Looking up the rest from reference TRBV7-2 and TRBJ2-1 gives the full variable domain: GAGVSQSPSNKVTEKGKDVELRCDPISGHTALYWYRQSLGQGLEFLIYFQGNSAPDKSGLPSDRFSAERTGGSVSTLTIQRTQQEDSAVYLCASSLAPTSGNNEQFFGPGTRLTVL.

The rearrangement uses TRBV5-6 and TRBJ2-5, with TRBD1 matching 8 bases. The CDR3 has 12 residues. Germline CDR1 and CDR2: SGHDT and YYEEEE. V was pared by 2 bases and J by 12 bases, with 6 bases of the junction left unmatched. CDR3 coding DNA: TGTGCCAGCAGCTTCCCTGGACAGGGAGAGTACTTC. This encodes CASSFPGQGEYF.

As concerns this clone: Other DNA sequences in this sample translate to the same CDR3. The V and J genes are TRBV5-4 and TRBJ2-3, with 11 positions matching TRBD2. The CDR3 contains 16 residues. Germline lookup yields CDR1 SGHNT and CDR2 YYREEE (reference sequence). The ends lost 2 bases at V and 0 bases at J; junction bases unmatched: 2. Written as DNA, the CDR3 is TGTGCCAGCAGCTTACGACTAGCGGGGAGCACAGATACGCAGTATTTT. Its translation: CASSLRLAGSTDTQYF.

This chain links TRBV9 with TRBJ2-7; 7 nucleotides match TRBD2. The V gene end was trimmed by 4 bases and the J gene end by 6 bases; junction bases not matched to a gene: 4. Germline assignment: CDR1 SGDLS and CDR2 YYNGEE. The CDR3 totals 12 residues. CDR3 residues: CASSRPGGEQYF. CDR3 nucleotides: TGTGCCAGCAGCCGTCCGGGAGGCGAGCAGTACTTC.

This chain connects TRBV11-3 to TRBJ2-2, with TRBD1 identical over 8 bases. With 0 bases clipped from V and 1 base from J, the junction kept 4 bases outside the gene matches. This CDR3 spans 17 amino acids. In germline, CDR1 is SGHNT, CDR2 YENEEA. The CDR3, as DNA: TGTGCCAGCAGCTTAGATTGGGGGACAGGGAACACCGGGGAGCTGTTTTTT. Its protein is CASSLDWGTGNTGELFF.

This sequence joins TRBV21-1 and TRBJ1-5; TRBD1, the table's D call, lacks a check against the DNA. TRBV21-1 is noted as a pseudogene. CDR3 length equals 17 residues. The CDR3 sequence is CASSKAGQGGLGQPQHF. The CDR3 region has the DNA TGTGCCAGCAGCAAAGCCGGACAGGGGGGTTTGGGGCAGCCCCAGCATTTT.

The chain has TRBV2 and TRBJ2-3; tentative D call: TRBD1 (5 bases). The CDR3 totals 13 residues. V was pared by 11 bases and J by 2 bases, with 14 bases between. The germline gives CDR1 SNHLY, CDR2 FYNNEI. DNA for the CDR3: TGTGCCTTCAGACAGCCTTCCACAGATACGCAGTATTTT. It is translated as CAFRQPSTDTQYF.

The gene calls are TRBV7-2 and TRBJ1-2, with 7 bases aligning to TRBD1. V was pared by 0 bases and J by 4 bases, with 2 bases of the junction left unmatched. Germline CDR1 reads SGHTA; CDR2 reads FQGNSA. The CDR3 contains 14 residues. The CDR3 region has the DNA TGTGCCAGCAGCTTAGCGGCAGGGGGCTATGGCTACACCTTC. Translating it yields CASSLAAGGYGYTF.

The V and J genes are TRBV5-4 and TRBJ1-1; 10 bases are a match to TRBD1. This CDR3 contains 15 residues. The germline V gene has CDR1 SGHNT and CDR2 YYREEE (reference sequence). The ends lost 4 bases at V and 5 bases at J; junction bases unmatched: 8. The CDR3 coding sequence is TGTGCCAGCAGCGAGCGACAGGGGGCGGTTACTGAAGCTTTCTTT. It yields the protein CASSERQGAVTEAFF.

V and J are TRBV18 and TRBJ1-1, with a tentative D call TRBD1 (6 bases). Trimming shortened V by 3 bases and J by 5 bases, and 13 bases separated the two germline ends. Germline lookup yields CDR1 KGHSH and CDR2 LQKENI. This CDR3 contains 14 residues. CDR3: CASSPTGLLTEAFF. Written as DNA, the CDR3 is TGTGCCAGCTCACCGACAGGTTTACTTACTGAAGCTTTCTTT.

This clone came up a few times. The CDR3: CASSPTRLSGNTIYF. DNA of the CDR3: TGTGCCAGCTCACCGACGAGGCTTTCCGGAAACACCATATATTTT. The rearrangement uses TRBV18 and TRBJ1-3; D gene uncertain. The CDR3 contains 15 residues. The V and J ends lost 3 bases and 4 bases respectively, with 13 bases between them. Looked up from germline, CDR1 is KGHSH and CDR2 is LQKENI. Drawing the rest from reference TRBV18 and TRBJ1-3, the complete variable domain is NAGVMQNPRHLVRRRGQEARLRCSPMKGHSHVYWYRQLPEEGLKFMVYLQKENIIDESGMPKERFSAEFPKEGPSILRIQQVVRGDSAAYFCASSPTRLSGNTIYFGEGSWLTVV.

V is TRBV10-1 and J is TRBJ1-1, with D possibly TRBD1 on 6 matching bases. CDR1 and CDR2 from the germline V gene are WNHNN and SYGVQD (reference sequence). The CDR3 is 13 residues long. V shed 0 bases and J shed 7 bases, with 9 bases lying between them. CDR3 in amino acids: CASSESTGLEAFF. The CDR3, as DNA: TGCGCCAGCAGTGAGTCGACAGGCCTTGAAGCTTTCTTT.

This clone came up a few times. The J gene is TRBJ2-7, the V gene TRBV28, with TRBD2 identical over 8 bases. Germline-derived CDR1 and CDR2 are MDHEN and SYDVKM. The CDR3 covers 13 residues. Trimming removed 7 bases from V and 7 bases from J; junction bases left unmatched: 9. This CDR3 reads CASTKPGGREQYF. Written as DNA, the CDR3 is TGTGCCAGCACCAAGCCGGGAGGGAGGGAGCAGTACTTC.

The V and J genes are TRBV20-1 and TRBJ2-1; no reliable D call. The germline CDR1 and CDR2 sequences are DFQATT and SNEGSKA (reference sequence). Trimming took off 7 bases at V and 5 bases at J, with 9 bases between the two ends. There are 11 residues in the CDR3. CDR3 DNA: TGCAGTGGTTATGAGAACAATGAGCAGTTCTTC. Its protein product is CSGYENNEQFF.

The chain links TRBV18 to TRBJ2-2; D perhaps matches TRBD1 (5 bases). CDR1 is KGHSH, CDR2 LQKENI, per germline. Trimming took off 0 bases at V and 4 bases at J, with 15 bases between the two ends. The CDR3 is 17 residues long. Here the CDR3 reads CASSPPIGQGGTGELFF. In DNA form, the CDR3 reads TGTGCCAGCTCACCACCTATCGGGCAGGGTGGCACCGGGGAGCTGTTTTTT.

V usage is TRBV4-1 and J usage is TRBJ2-7, with D possibly matching TRBD1 (5 bases). The CDR3 is 14 amino acids. The germline gives CDR1 MGHRA, CDR2 YSYEKL. V lost 0 bases and J lost 4, with 10 bases in between. The DNA of the CDR3 is TGCGCCAGCAGCCAAGACGACAGAGAATACGAGCAGTACTTC. This encodes CASSQDDREYEQYF.

Only one count was recorded for this clone. CDR3: CASSVTGGTGELFF. CDR3 DNA sequence: TGTGCCAGCAGCGTAACGGGAGGGACCGGGGAGCTGTTTTTT. V gene TRBV14 combines with J gene TRBJ2-2, with 8 bases fitting TRBD2. CDR3 length equals 14 residues. Germline V lookup: CDR1 SGHDN, CDR2 FVKESK. The V gene end was trimmed by 5 bases and the J gene end by 5 bases; junction bases not matched to a gene: 4.

This clone appeared once. The chain recombines TRBV28 with TRBJ1-5, with 10 bases that match TRBD1. The junction had 8 bases not matched to a gene; V was cut back by 5 bases and J by 7 bases. The CDR3 has 15 amino acids. Germline CDR1 MDHEN, CDR2 SYDVKM. Here the CDR3 reads CASSPMTGGAQPQHF. The CDR3 bases are TGTGCCAGCAGTCCCATGACAGGGGGCGCGCAGCCCCAGCATTTT.

The chain carries TRBV30 and TRBJ1-2, with 7 bases lining up with TRBD1. CDR1 and CDR2 from the germline V gene are GTSNPN and SVGIG (reference sequence). The CDR3 covers 14 residues. V shed 2 bases and J 3 bases; nucleotides not matched to a gene: 6. Written as DNA, the CDR3 is TGTGCCTGGAGTTTCCAGGGGGTTTACTATGGCTACACCTTC. Translation gives CAWSFQGVYYGYTF. The complete variable domain, with remaining parts taken from reference TRBV30 and TRBJ1-2, reads SQTIHQWPATLVQPVGSPLSLECTVEGTSNPNLYWYRQAAGRGLQLLFYSVGIGQISSEVPQNLSASRPQDRQFILSSKKLLLSDSGFYLCAWSFQGVYYGYTFGSGTRLTVV.

This sequence joins TRBV25-1 and TRBJ2-3; TRBD2 matches 12 bases. Trimming took 4 bases from V and 5 from J; bases not matched to a gene: 10. CDR1 and CDR2 (germline): MGHDK, SYGVNS. This CDR3 is 17 amino acids long. The CDR3 spells CASSGLAGGGGQDTQYF. CDR3 sequence (DNA): TGTGCCAGCAGTGGGCTAGCGGGAGGGGGAGGACAAGATACGCAGTATTTT.

This chain uses TRBV7-2 with TRBJ2-3; 7 bases align to TRBD2. The V gene's germline CDR1 is SGHTA and CDR2 FQGNSA. V lost 5 bases to trimming and J lost 0 bases; unmatched junction nucleotides: 8. The CDR3 spans 16 residues. This CDR3 is CASSGGWGGSTDTQYF. CDR3 nucleotide sequence: TGTGCCAGCAGCGGCGGCTGGGGGGGTAGCACAGATACGCAGTATTTT.

J is TRBJ1-6 and V is TRBV28, with D unresolved. The CDR3 covers 15 residues. Trimming cost V 2 bases and J 8 bases, with 13 bases left between them. Germline CDR1 is MDHEN and CDR2 is SYDVKM. The CDR3 reads CASSLIQANHSPLHF. In nucleotides, the CDR3 is TGTGCCAGCAGTTTAATTCAGGCGAACCATTCACCCCTCCACTTT.

The chain combines TRBV19 with TRBJ2-7, with 13 positions matching TRBD2. CDR3 length: 17 residues. Germline V lookup: CDR1 LNHDA, CDR2 SQIVND (reference sequence). Germline trimming cut 6 bases from V and 1 base from J; bases unmatched to any gene: 9. Written as DNA, the CDR3 is TGTGCCAGTAGCAAGGGACTAGCGGGATTGGGGTCCTACGAGCAGTACTTC. As protein: CASSKGLAGLGSYEQYF. Using reference TRBV19 and TRBJ2-7 for the parts outside the CDR3, the full variable domain is DGGITQSPKYLFRKEGQNVTLSCEQNLNHDAMYWYRQDPGQGLRLIYYSQIVNDFQKGDIAEGYSVSREKKESFPLTVTSAQKNPTAFYLCASSKGLAGLGSYEQYFGPGTRLTVT.

The chain combines TRBV5-4 with TRBJ2-7, with 10 bases lining up with TRBD2. The CDR3 runs to 16 residues. The J segment lost 3 bases and the V segment lost 4 bases, leaving 10 bases of the junction unmatched. Looked up from germline, CDR1 is SGHNT and CDR2 is YYREEE (reference sequence). For the CDR3, the DNA is TGTGCCAGCAGCCCGGGGGTTAGCGGGAGGATCTACGAGCAGTACTTC. Protein: CASSPGVSGRIYEQYF.

This clone has a single count. The CDR3: CASSLEEWQGGYNEQFF. The CDR3 nucleotides read TGTGCCAGCAGCCTAGAGGAGTGGCAGGGTGGGTACAATGAGCAGTTCTTC. The chain carries TRBV7-3 and TRBJ2-1; TRBD1 is a possible D gene (5 bases). The length of the CDR3 is 17 residues. Germline loops: CDR1 SGHTA, CDR2 FQGTGA. V lost 5 bases, J lost 4 bases, and 21 bases lay in between.

This clone was observed a single time. The chain has TRBV5-1 and TRBJ2-7; D gene unclear. The germline CDR1 and CDR2 sequences are SGHRS and YFSETQ. Between the trimmed V and J ends, which lost 8 bases and 2 bases, there was a span of 17 bases. CDR3 size: 14 residues. The CDR3, as DNA: TGCGCCAGGAGCGCACCGCGTGCGACCTACGAGCAGTACTTC. Translated, it gives CARSAPRATYEQYF.

The J gene is TRBJ1-3, the V gene TRBV5-1, with D maybe TRBD1 (5 bases). Trimming shortened V by 2 bases and J by 0 bases, and 9 bases separated the two germline ends. The CDR3 has 15 amino acids. Germline lookup yields CDR1 SGHRS and CDR2 YFSETQ. This CDR3 reads CASSFWGGSGNTIYF. Written as DNA, the CDR3 is TGCGCCAGCAGCTTTTGGGGGGGCTCTGGAAACACCATATATTTT.